This record covers a single T cell receptor (beta chain). Its target is unknown. These data come from a study of shared clonotypes between healthy human individuals. Study-level results: Having only a few donors restricted how much genetic and exposure-history diversity was captured.

The deep-level immunoSEQ assay was used. TCRdb's copy holds only in-frame clones and misses some; the assay was immunoSEQ multiplex PCR. The table shows roughly 2.6 million clones, with around 90% occurring only once. V shed 2 bases and J shed 1 base, with 12 bases lying between them. This CDR3 has 16 amino acids. The germline gives CDR1 MNHEY, CDR2 SVGAGI. This chain links TRBV6-5 with TRBJ1-3; D is undetermined. This TCR was sampled from a man aged 18-30 years in good health. Sample: naive CD4+ T cells sorted from blood. The subset: CD45RA+ positively selected. CDR3 in amino acids: CASSYAGGFSGNTIYF. The CDR3, as DNA: TGTGCCAGCAGTTACGCAGGTGGTTTTTCTGGAAACACCATATATTTT.